This T cell receptor beta chain comes out of a study of shared clonotypes between healthy human individuals. Background on the study: CD4 naive and CD4 memory each took three plates per donor, while CD8 naive took two and CD8 memory one.

Positively selected for CCR7, the CD45RO-negative cells used as naive CD8 cells excluded terminally differentiated effector memory CD45RA+ cells. The assay ran at deep level. Replicate PCRs for sorted subsets used around 200 ng DNA; this equaled around 29,000 T cell genomes. The method was immunoSEQ multiplex PCR; TCRdb's version includes in-frame clones alone and lacks a portion of them. The sample records millions of clones, roughly 91% being singletons. Points from the study as a whole: An expected dependence of interdonor clonotype sharing on sequencing depth was noted.

As concerns this clone: Its antigen is unknown.

The CDR3 sequence is 11 residues long. V was shortened by 7 bases and J by 7 bases, with 13 bases between the two germline ends. Germline lookup yields CDR1 SQVTM and CDR2 ANQGSEA. This chain joins TRBV29-1 and TRBJ2-5; TRBD1 is a possible D gene (6 bases). The sample comprised naive CD8+ T cells from PBMCs. The clonotype comes from a man between 18 and 35 years old in good health. Some clones in this sample may be carry-over from other donors' samples. The CDR3 sequence is CSGQVYGTQYF. The DNA for the CDR3 is TGCAGCGGACAGGTCTATGGGACCCAGTACTTC.